The 2 T cell receptor beta chains given below trace back to one sample, sequenced in a study of T cell changes during pregnancy in multiple sclerosis. TCRdb's copy holds only in-frame clones and misses some; the assay was immunoSEQ multiplex PCR. The table includes approximately 100,000 clones, 94% detected once. Sequenced material: peripheral blood, taken before pregnancy. These receptors were collected from a female donor with multiple sclerosis, enrolled in a pregnancy study.

Notes on this clone: Other nucleotide sequences in the sample specify the same CDR3. The chain carries TRBV9 and TRBJ1-5; D uncertain. Trimming removed 0 bases from V and 2 bases from J, with 6 bases in between. Germline V CDR1 and CDR2: SGDLS, YYNGEE. The CDR3 covers 14 residues. CDR3 protein: CASSVGQGNQPQHF. The CDR3, as DNA: TGTGCCAGCAGCGTAGGGCAGGGCAATCAGCCCCAGCATTTT.

V and J are TRBV2 and TRBJ2-2, with D maybe TRBD1 (5 bases). The germline gives CDR1 SNHLY, CDR2 FYNNEI. The CDR3 is 15 amino acids. Trimming left V 2 bases short and J 4 bases short, with 11 bases between. CDR3 protein: CASSEPIGATGELFF. As DNA, the CDR3 is TGTGCCAGCAGTGAACCCATAGGGGCCACCGGGGAGCTGTTTTTT. The full variable domain, in which reference TRBV2 and TRBJ2-2 provide the parts outside the CDR3, is EPEVTQTPSHQVTQMGQEVILRCVPISNHLYFYWYRQILGQKVEFLVSFYNNEISEKSEIFDDQFSVERPDGSNFTLKIRSTKLEDSAMYFCASSEPIGATGELFFGEGSRLTVL.